The T cell receptor (beta chain) described here comes from a study of graft-versus-host responses after intestinal transplantation. Findings and limits, study-wide: Early after transplant, HvG clones declined as circulating GvH clones peaked. Present in recipient marrow, GvH clones included some that appeared first in ileum or blood.

This clone was seen only a few times. One base away lies a much larger clone, so this may be a sequencing read error. This sample also contains other DNA sequences that code for the same CDR3. The V gene lost 4 bases and the J gene lost 3 bases, with 19 bases spanning the gap. Per germline, CDR1 SGDLS and CDR2 YYNGEE. The CDR3 is 17 residues long. Responders that carried the CFSE label, about 200,000 of them, were plated with about 200,000 irradiated, violet-dye-labeled stimulator cells. Data came from immunoSEQ multiplex PCR; TCRdb stores just in-frame clones and leaves some out. This table holds approximately 8,300 clones, 27% found once.

This sequence originates from a human patient who was an organ donor for intestinal transplantation. V is TRBV9 and J is TRBJ2-2, with D perhaps TRBD2 (6 bases). The sample was alloreactive CD8+ T cells from a mixed lymphocyte reaction culture, taken before transplantation. The subset: CFSE-low proliferating T cells sorted from roughly six-day pre-transplant mixed lymphocyte reaction (GvH or HvG direction). DNA of the CDR3: TGTGCCAGCAGCCCTTACCGGGACTTAATATACACCGGGGAGCTGTTTTTT. Protein sequence: CASSPYRDLIYTGELFF.